This TCR beta chain came from a study of high-grade serous ovarian cancer treatment subgroups. Study-wide results and caveats: Spatial context was lost because tumors were sequenced in bulk.

Generated by immunoSEQ multiplex PCR, the TCRdb table keeps only in-frame clones and is missing some. The sample consists of approximately 3,500 clones, 55% to 70% of them appearing once. In regard to this clone: What it recognizes is unknown.

The CDR3 runs to 13 residues. Germline trimming cut 5 bases from V and 5 bases from J; bases unmatched to any gene: 5. Germline assignment: CDR1 MNHEY and CDR2 SMNVEV (reference sequence). Tumor tissue was taken before any definitive surgery or chemotherapy was given. The receptor's source is a human donor with high-grade serous ovarian cancer. The chain combines TRBV27 with TRBJ1-2, with TRBD1 matching over 7 bases. The sequencing sample was made of tumor tissue. The CDR3 is CASSPRDRYGYTF. The CDR3 DNA reads as TGTGCCAGCAGTCCCAGGGACAGATATGGCTACACCTTC.